This is a list of T cell receptor beta chains from one sample in a study of CD8 T cells in Susac syndrome. TCRdb fed the immunoSEQ multiplex PCR reads into MiXCR, producing one record per CDR3 protein. The data show about 140,000 distinct CDR3 sequences, 94% seen once. What was sequenced was CD4+ T cells from PBMCs. These receptors came from a human donor in good health. Each CDR3 is given with its conserved first and last residue.

TRBV29-1	TRBJ1-2	CSVGQGGGGYTF
TRBV6-1	TRBJ1-5	CASSAARNPVVSNQPQHF
TRBV30	TRBJ2-1	CAWSVGQGDRNEQFF
TRBV29-1	TRBJ2-5	CSARDYQETQYF
TRBV20-1	TRBJ2-7	CSAPRLAGGPYEQYF
TRBV11-2	TRBJ2-7	CASSLTGSSYEQYF
TRBV7-2	TRBJ2-3	CASSPRQNTDTQYF
TRBV5-1	TRBJ2-1	CASRPTGGSYNEQFF
TRBV20-1	TRBJ2-5	CSARAVAETQYF
TRBV7-8	TRBJ2-7	CASSPRDSSYEQYF
TRBV18	TRBJ2-7	CASSPPSLAGASEQYF
TRBV12-3/TRBV12-4	TRBJ1-4	CASSSHPAGRNEKLFF
TRBV24-1	TRBJ2-6	CATSDGGLGGANVLTF
TRBV10-3	TRBJ1-1	CAISGNMNTEAFF
TRBV7-2	TRBJ2-3	CASSFVAGVNTQYF
TRBV24-1	TRBJ2-1	CATSEPTGRRDNEQFF
TRBV6-6	TRBJ2-7	CASSYLLSGEQYF
TRBV27	TRBJ2-3	CASSSPDSNSDTQYF
TRBV20-1	TRBJ2-2	CSAIQANTGELFF
TRBV20-1	TRBJ2-6	CSASSDPSGANVLTF
TRBV5-6	TRBJ2-1	CASSLFSTYSYNEQFF
TRBV14	TRBJ2-1	CASSARVTSGGYTGPYNEQFF
TRBV3-1	TRBJ2-7	CASSQFDGYEQYF
TRBV7-9	TRBJ2-1	CASSLVSGRTDEQFF
TRBV6-1	TRBJ1-2	CASRRTGQPYRARYTF
TRBV27	TRBJ1-2	CASSLYGDGYTF
TRBV5-4	TRBJ2-5	CASSVKQGAGETQYF
TRBV2	TRBJ1-1	CASSSDRVSTEAFF
TRBV6-1	TRBJ2-5	CASSDGGETQYF
TRBV20-1	TRBJ1-1	CSALEQGANTEAFF
TRBV5-1	TRBJ2-7	CASSPRTSGTEQYF
TRBV20-1	TRBJ2-2	CSWEGDTGELFF
TRBV20-1	TRBJ2-2	CSARDITGLAGLGELFF
TRBV5-4	TRBJ2-7	CASSIDRVANEQYF
TRBV7-9	TRBJ2-6	CASSLGDRGRESGANVLTF
TRBV28	TRBJ1-4	CASGGGQANEKLFF
TRBV5-4	TRBJ2-5	CASSLGSGRPGETQYF
TRBV4-2	TRBJ2-7	CASSQGPSLAGLTYEQYF
TRBV20-1	TRBJ2-7	CSARLPLWAGDEQYF
TRBV12-3/TRBV12-4	TRBJ2-5	CASSFVRLAKETQYF
TRBV15	TRBJ2-3	CATSRMGGAGGTDTQYF
TRBV14	TRBJ2-1	CASRGLAGGISF